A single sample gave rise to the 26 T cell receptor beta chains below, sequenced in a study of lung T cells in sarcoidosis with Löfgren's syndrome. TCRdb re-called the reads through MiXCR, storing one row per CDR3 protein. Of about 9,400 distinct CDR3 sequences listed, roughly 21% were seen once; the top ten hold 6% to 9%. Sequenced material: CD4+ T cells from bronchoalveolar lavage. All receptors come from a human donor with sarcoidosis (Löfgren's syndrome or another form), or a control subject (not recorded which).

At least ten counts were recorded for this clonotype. CDR3 sequence (DNA): TGCAGTGCTAGAGACCAGAATTCACCCCTCCACTTT. As protein: CSARDQNSPLHF. The V call is TRBV20-1, the J call TRBJ1-6, with unresolved D. Germline V gives CDR1 DFQATT, CDR2 SNEGSKA (reference sequence). The CDR3 totals 12 residues. The ends were cut back, 0 bases at V and 7 bases at J, with 4 bases in the middle.

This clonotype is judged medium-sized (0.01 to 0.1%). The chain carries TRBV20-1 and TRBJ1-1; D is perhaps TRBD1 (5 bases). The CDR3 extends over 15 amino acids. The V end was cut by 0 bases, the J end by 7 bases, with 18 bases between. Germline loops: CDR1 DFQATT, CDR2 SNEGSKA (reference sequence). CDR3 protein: CSARDYSGRTVEAFF. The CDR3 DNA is TGCAGTGCTAGAGATTATTCGGGACGGACGGTTGAAGCTTTCTTT.

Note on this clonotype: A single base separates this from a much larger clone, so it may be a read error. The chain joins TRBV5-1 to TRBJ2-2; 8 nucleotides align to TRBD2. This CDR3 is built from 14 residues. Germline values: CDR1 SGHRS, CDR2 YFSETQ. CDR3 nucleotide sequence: TGCGCCACCAATCGAGCGGGAGAAGTCGGGAAGCTGTTTTTT. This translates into CATNRAGEVGKLFF.

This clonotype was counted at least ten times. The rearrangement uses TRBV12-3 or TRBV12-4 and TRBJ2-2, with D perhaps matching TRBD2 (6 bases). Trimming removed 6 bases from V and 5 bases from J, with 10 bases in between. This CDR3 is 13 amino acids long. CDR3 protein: CASSLGGTGELFF. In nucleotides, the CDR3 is TGTGCCAGCAGCCTCGGGGGTACCGGGGAGCTGTTTTTT.

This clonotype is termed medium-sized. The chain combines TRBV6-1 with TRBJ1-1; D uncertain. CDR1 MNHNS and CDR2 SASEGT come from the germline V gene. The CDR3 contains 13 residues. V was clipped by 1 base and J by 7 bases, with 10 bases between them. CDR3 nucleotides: TGTGCCAGCAGTGAAGTTGCGAATCGTGAAGCTTTCTTT. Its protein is CASSEVANREAFF.

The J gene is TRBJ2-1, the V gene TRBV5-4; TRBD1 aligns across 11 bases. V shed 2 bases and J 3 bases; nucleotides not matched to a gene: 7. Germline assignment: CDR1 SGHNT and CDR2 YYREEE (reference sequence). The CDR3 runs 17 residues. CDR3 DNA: TGTGCCAGCAGCTTCCGGCCCGGGACAGGGGGCTACAATGAGCAGTTCTTC. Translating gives CASSFRPGTGGYNEQFF.

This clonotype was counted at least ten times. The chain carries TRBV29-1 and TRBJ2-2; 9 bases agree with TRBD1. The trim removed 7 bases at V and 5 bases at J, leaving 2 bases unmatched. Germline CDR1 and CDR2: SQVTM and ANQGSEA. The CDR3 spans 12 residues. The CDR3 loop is CSAGTGTGELFF. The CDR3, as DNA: TGCAGCGCCGGGACAGGGACCGGGGAGCTGTTTTTT.

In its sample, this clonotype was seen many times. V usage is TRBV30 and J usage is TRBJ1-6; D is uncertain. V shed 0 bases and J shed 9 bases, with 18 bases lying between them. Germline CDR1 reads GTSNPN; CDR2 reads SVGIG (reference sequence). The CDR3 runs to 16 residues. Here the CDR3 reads CAWSVLETPIGSPLHF. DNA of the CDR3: TGTGCCTGGAGTGTACTGGAGACCCCGATAGGTTCACCCCTCCACTTT.

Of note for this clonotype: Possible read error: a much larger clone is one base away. The CDR3 DNA sequence: TGTGCCTGGAGCGTTGAGTTAGCCCTTCGGGGGGCGACCGTCTATGGCTACACCTTC. It translates to CAWSVELALRGATVYGYTF. The chain combines TRBV30 with TRBJ1-2, with TRBD1 as a possible D gene (6 bases). CDR1 and CDR2 from the germline V gene are GTSNPN and SVGIG (reference sequence). Trimming pared 3 bases from V and 4 bases from J, leaving 30 bases between. The CDR3 extends over 19 amino acids.

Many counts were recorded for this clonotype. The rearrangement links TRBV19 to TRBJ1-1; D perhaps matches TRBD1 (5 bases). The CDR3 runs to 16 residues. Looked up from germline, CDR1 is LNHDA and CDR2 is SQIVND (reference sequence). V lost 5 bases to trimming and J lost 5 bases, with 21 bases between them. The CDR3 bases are TGTGCCAGTAGTGCAAACAGGATAGGGGCTGGTACTGAAGCTTTCTTT. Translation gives CASSANRIGAGTEAFF.

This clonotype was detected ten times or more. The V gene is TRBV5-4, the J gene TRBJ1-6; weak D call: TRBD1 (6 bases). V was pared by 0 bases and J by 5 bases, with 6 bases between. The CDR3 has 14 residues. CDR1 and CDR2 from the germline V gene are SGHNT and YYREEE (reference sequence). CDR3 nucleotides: TGTGCCAGCAGCTTGGACAGGGATAATTCACCCCTCCACTTT. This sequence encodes CASSLDRDNSPLHF.

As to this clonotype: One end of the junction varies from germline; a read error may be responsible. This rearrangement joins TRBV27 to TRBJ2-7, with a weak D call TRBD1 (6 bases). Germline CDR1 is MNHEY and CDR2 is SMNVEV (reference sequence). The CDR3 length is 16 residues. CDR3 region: CAGSLFSGQSPYEQYF. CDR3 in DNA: TGTGCCGGCAGTTTATTTTCCGGACAGAGCCCCTACGAGCAGTACTTC.

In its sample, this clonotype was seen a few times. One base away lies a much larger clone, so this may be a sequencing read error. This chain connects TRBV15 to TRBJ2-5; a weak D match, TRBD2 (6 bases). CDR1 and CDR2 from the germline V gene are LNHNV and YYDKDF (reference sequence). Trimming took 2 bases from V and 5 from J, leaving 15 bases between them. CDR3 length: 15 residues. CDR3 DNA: TGTGCCACCAGCAGATATCCCCGCGGGAAGGAGACCCAGTACTTC. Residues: CATSRYPRGKETQYF.

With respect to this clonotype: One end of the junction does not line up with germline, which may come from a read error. The DNA of the CDR3 is TGCAGTGCCGCCCCCCCAAGATCCTATAATTCACCCCCCCACTTT. Translating it yields CSAAPPRSYNSPPHF. The chain joins TRBV20-1 to TRBJ1-6; D remains unclear. The CDR3 contains 15 residues. Germline assignment: CDR1 DFQATT and CDR2 SNEGSKA (reference sequence).

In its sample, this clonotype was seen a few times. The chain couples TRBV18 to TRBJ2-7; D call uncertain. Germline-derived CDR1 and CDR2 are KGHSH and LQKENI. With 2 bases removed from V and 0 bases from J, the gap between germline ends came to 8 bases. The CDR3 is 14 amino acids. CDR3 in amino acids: CASSPWADSYEQYF. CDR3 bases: TGTGCCAGCTCACCATGGGCAGACTCCTACGAGCAGTACTTC.

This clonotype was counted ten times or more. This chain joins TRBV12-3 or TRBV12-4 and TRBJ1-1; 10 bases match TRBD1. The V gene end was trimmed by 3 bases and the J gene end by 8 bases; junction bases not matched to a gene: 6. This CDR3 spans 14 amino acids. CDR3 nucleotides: TGTGCCAGCAGTTTCGGACAGGGGGAATGGGAAGCTTTCTTT. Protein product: CASSFGQGEWEAFF.

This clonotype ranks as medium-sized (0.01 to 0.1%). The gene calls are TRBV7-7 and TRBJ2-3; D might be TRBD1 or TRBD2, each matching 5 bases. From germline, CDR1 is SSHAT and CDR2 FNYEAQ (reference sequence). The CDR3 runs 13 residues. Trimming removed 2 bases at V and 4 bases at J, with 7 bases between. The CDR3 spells CASSLLGADTQYF. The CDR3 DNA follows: TGTGCCAGCAGCTTATTGGGGGCAGATACGCAGTATTTT.

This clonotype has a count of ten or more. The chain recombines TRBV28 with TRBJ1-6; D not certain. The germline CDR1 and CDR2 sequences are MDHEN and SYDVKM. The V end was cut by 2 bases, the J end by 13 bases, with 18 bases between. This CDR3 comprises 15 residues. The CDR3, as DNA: TGTGCCAGCAGTTTAAAGCTTGGCCTCCCTTGGCCCCTCCACTTT. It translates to CASSLKLGLPWPLHF.

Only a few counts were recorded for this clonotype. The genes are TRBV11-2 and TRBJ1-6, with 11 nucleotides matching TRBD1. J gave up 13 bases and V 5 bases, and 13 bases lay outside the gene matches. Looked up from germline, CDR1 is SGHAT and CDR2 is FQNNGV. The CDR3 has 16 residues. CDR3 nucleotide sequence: TGTGCCAGCAGCCTCCCGACGGGGACAGGGGGTCTTCCCCTCCACTTT. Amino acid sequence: CASSLPTGTGGLPLHF.

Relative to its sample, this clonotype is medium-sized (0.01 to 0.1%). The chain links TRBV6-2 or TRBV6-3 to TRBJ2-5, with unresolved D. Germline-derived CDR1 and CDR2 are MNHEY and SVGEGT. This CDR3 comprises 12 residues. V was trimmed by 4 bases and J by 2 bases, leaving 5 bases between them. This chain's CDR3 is CASSSRQETQYF. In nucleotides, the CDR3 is TGTGCCAGCAGTTCCAGACAAGAGACCCAGTACTTC.

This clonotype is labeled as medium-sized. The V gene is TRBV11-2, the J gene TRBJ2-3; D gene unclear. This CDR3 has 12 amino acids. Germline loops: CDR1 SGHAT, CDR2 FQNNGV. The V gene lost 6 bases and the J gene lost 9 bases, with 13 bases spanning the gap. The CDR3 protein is CASSAASVTQYF. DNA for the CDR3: TGTGCCAGCAGTGCAGCGTCGGTCACGCAGTATTTT.

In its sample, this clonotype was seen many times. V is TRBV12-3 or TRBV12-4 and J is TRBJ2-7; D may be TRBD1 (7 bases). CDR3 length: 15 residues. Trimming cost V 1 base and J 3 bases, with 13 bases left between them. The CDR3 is CASSLVQGGVYEQYF. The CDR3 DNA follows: TGTGCCAGCAGTTTAGTGCAGGGGGGAGTCTACGAGCAGTACTTC.

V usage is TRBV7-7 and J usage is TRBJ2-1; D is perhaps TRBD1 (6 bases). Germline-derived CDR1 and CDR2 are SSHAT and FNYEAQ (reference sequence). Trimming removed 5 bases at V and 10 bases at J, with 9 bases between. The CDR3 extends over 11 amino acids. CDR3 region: CASSQGSEQFF. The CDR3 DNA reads TGTGCCAGCAGCCAGGGGTCGGAGCAGTTCTTC.

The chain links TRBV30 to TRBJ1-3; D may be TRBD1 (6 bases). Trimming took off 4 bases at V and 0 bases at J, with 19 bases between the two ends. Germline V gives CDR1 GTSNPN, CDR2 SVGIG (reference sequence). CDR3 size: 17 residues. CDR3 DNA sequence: TGTGCCTGGAACGAAGGGGTTGGAGGGGGCTCTGGAAACACCATATATTTT. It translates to CAWNEGVGGGSGNTIYF.

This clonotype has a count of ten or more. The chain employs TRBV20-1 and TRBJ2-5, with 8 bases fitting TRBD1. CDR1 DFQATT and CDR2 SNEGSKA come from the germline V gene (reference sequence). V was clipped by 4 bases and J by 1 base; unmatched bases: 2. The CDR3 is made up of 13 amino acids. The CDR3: CSATTGGQETQYF. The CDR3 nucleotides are TGCAGTGCTACAACAGGGGGCCAAGAGACCCAGTACTTC.

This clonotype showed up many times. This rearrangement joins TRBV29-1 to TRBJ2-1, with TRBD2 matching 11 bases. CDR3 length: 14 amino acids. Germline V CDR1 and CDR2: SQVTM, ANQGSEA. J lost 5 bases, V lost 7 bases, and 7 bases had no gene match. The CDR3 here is CSAWGTSGDNEQFF. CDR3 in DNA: TGCAGCGCCTGGGGGACTAGCGGAGACAATGAGCAGTTCTTC.